This TCR beta chain was recorded in a study of blood T cell repertoires in COVID-19. Study as a whole: Nucleic acid was either cDNA or gDNA, and it came from T cells, B-cell-depleted T cells, or PBMCs.

The authors' processing: The authors estimated nucleated cell counts from reference gene primer amplification. Measured with immunoSEQ multiplex PCR; TCRdb has only the in-frame clones, and not every one. That table furnishes V, J and clone size, whereas the DNA furnished D and trimming. Of approximately 100,000 clones in the sample, around 84% were seen once. This CDR3 region has 15 residues. V shed 3 bases and J 1 base; nucleotides not matched to a gene: 5. CDR1 and CDR2 (germline): LNHDA, SQIVND (reference sequence). This TCR derives from a woman aged 80 or older with active or convalescent COVID-19. The chain employs TRBV19 and TRBJ1-2, with 7 bases matching TRBD1. The material sequenced was peripheral blood. CDR3 residues: CASSMMGQFNYGYTF. CDR3 sequence (DNA): TGTGCCAGTAGTATGATGGGACAGTTTAACTATGGCTACACCTTC.